Following are 21 T cell receptor beta chains from one sample sequenced in a study of T cell repertoires in cytomegalovirus infection. MiXCR was run by TCRdb on the reads, yielding one entry per CDR3 protein. The data show 450,000 to 650,000 distinct CDR3 sequences, with around two fifths seen just once and 48% held by the top ten. No antigen is known for these receptors. The source material was cultured PBMCs, sampled from culture after CMV antigen stimulation. These receptors originate from a human donor in good health (CMV status not recorded). Some clones in this sample may be carry-over from other donors' samples.

This sequence joins TRBV12-3 or TRBV12-4 and TRBJ2-3, with 13 bases matching TRBD2. This CDR3 contains 18 residues. Trimming cost V 6 bases and J 1 base; bases outside gene matches: 10. CDR3 DNA: TGTGCCAGCAGCCACGACCTACTAGCGGGAGGGCGCACAGATACGCAGTATTTT. Its protein is CASSHDLLAGGRTDTQYF.

There are many counts of this clonotype. The rearrangement uses TRBV7-2 and TRBJ2-2; no clear D gene. The V end lost 7 bases, the J end lost 1 base, and 10 bases lay between the germline ends. CDR3 length equals 14 residues. CDR1 SGHTA and CDR2 FQGNSA come from the germline V gene. The DNA for the CDR3 is TGTGCCAGCATGGAGCGCATGAACACCGGGGAGCTGTTTTTT. Its translation: CASMERMNTGELFF.

CDR3 coding DNA: TGCAGTGCCCAGACTAGCGGGAGAGCCTCCGAGCAGTACTTC. This encodes CSAQTSGRASEQYF. The chain carries TRBV20-1 and TRBJ2-7; TRBD2 matches at 12 bases. Losses at the gene ends were 6 bases for V and 6 bases for J; bases not matched to a gene: 9. The CDR3 is made up of 14 amino acids. Germline CDR1 and CDR2: DFQATT and SNEGSKA (reference sequence).

This clonotype has more than one count but fewer than ten. The chain joins TRBV7-6 to TRBJ2-7; 9 nucleotides align to TRBD2. V gave up 4 bases and J gave up 2 bases; unmatched junction bases: 6. There are 15 residues in the CDR3. The germline V gene has CDR1 SGHVS and CDR2 FNYEAQ. CDR3 in amino acids: CASSSASGDPYEQYF. The CDR3, as DNA: TGTGCCAGCAGCTCGGCTAGCGGGGATCCCTACGAGCAGTACTTC.

The J gene is TRBJ2-7, the V gene TRBV6-1; D is possibly TRBD1 (6 bases). Trimming removed 6 bases at V and 5 bases at J, with 17 bases between. This CDR3 spans 14 amino acids. Germline CDR1 reads MNHNS; CDR2 reads SASEGT. CDR3 in DNA: TGTGCCAGCAGCGCCAGTTGGGGGCAAGACGAGCAGTACTTC. Residues: CASSASWGQDEQYF.

This clonotype has a handful of counts. Here the CDR3 reads CASSFPGGAALETQYF. CDR3 DNA sequence: TGTGCCAGCAGCTTCCCAGGGGGGGCGGCGTTGGAGACCCAGTACTTC. V gene TRBV7-9 combines with J gene TRBJ2-5; D possibly uses TRBD1 or TRBD2 (7 bases each). This CDR3 is built from 16 residues. The V and J ends lost 3 bases and 5 bases respectively, with 19 bases between them. Germline CDR1 and CDR2: SEHNR and FQNEAQ (reference sequence).

This clonotype appeared a few times. Here the CDR3 reads CASSQGGRGETQYF. The DNA for the CDR3 is TGCGCCAGCAGCCAAGGAGGGAGGGGGGAGACCCAGTACTTC. The rearrangement links TRBV4-1 to TRBJ2-5; D perhaps matches TRBD2 (7 bases). Between the trimmed V and J ends, which lost 1 base and 5 bases, there was a span of 11 bases. This CDR3 contains 14 residues. In germline, CDR1 is MGHRA, CDR2 YSYEKL.

In nucleotides, the CDR3 is TGTGCCAGCAGCCCCCATCAGGACAGCCAAGAGACCCAGTACTTC. Protein: CASSPHQDSQETQYF. The gene calls are TRBV11-2 and TRBJ2-5, with D possibly matching TRBD1 (6 bases). The CDR3 is 15 residues long. Germline values: CDR1 SGHAT, CDR2 FQNNGV. Trimming removed 5 bases at V and 1 base at J, with 14 bases between. The full variable domain, completed using reference TRBV11-2 and TRBJ2-5, is EAGVAQSPRYKIIEKRQSVAFWCNPISGHATLYWYQQILGQGPKLLIQFQNNGVVDDSQLPKDRFSAERLKGVDSTLKIQPAKLEDSAVYLCASSPHQDSQETQYFGPGTRLLVL.

This clonotype was seen a single time. V usage is TRBV12-3 or TRBV12-4 and J usage is TRBJ1-1; D may be TRBD1 (5 bases). V gave up 3 bases and J gave up 3 bases, with 11 bases separating them. CDR3 size: 14 residues. CDR3 coding DNA: TGTGCCAGCAGTTTTTCAGGGATTGACACTGAAGCTTTCTTT. Translated, it gives CASSFSGIDTEAFF.

This clonotype was recorded a few times. The chain carries TRBV7-2 and TRBJ1-2, with 7 bases aligning to TRBD1. V trimming: 2 bases; J trimming: 2 bases; junction bases outside the gene matches: 8. Looked up from germline, CDR1 is SGHTA and CDR2 is FQGNSA. The CDR3 loop spans 16 amino acids. CDR3 amino acids: CASSLYGTEKNYGYTF. Here the CDR3 DNA reads TGTGCCAGCAGCTTATACGGGACAGAAAAGAACTATGGCTACACCTTC.

The rearrangement joins TRBV4-1 to TRBJ2-3; D possibly corresponds to TRBD2 (6 bases). Germline V gives CDR1 MGHRA, CDR2 YSYEKL. The CDR3 consists of 15 residues. The germline V and J ends were trimmed by 6 bases and 0 bases, with 13 bases remaining between them. The CDR3 protein is CASSQTGGSTDTQYF. Written as DNA, the CDR3 is TGCGCCAGCAGTCAGACCGGGGGAAGCACAGATACGCAGTATTTT.

This sequence joins TRBV7-2 and TRBJ2-3; 8 bases match TRBD1. Trimming took 6 bases from V and 6 from J; bases not matched to a gene: 8. This CDR3 comprises 14 residues. The germline gives CDR1 SGHTA, CDR2 FQGNSA. In DNA form, the CDR3 reads TGTGCCAGCAGACAGGACAGGGCGGTCGATACGCAGTATTTT. This translates into CASRQDRAVDTQYF.

V and J are TRBV19 and TRBJ2-3, with 8 bases fitting TRBD2. V was clipped by 5 bases and J by 4 bases; unmatched bases: 11. Per germline, CDR1 LNHDA and CDR2 SQIVND (reference sequence). The CDR3 extends over 16 amino acids. CDR3 DNA: TGTGCCAGTAGTCATAGCGGCGGCGGGAGGCCAGATACGCAGTATTTT. Amino acid sequence: CASSHSGGGRPDTQYF.

The V call is TRBV28, the J call TRBJ2-7; 10 bases map to TRBD2. Per germline, CDR1 MDHEN and CDR2 SYDVKM. V lost 3 bases to trimming and J lost 3 bases; unmatched junction nucleotides: 5. This CDR3 has 15 amino acids. The CDR3 DNA is TGTGCCAGCAGTTTGCTAGCGGGGGTTAGCTACGAGCAGTACTTC. It yields the protein CASSLLAGVSYEQYF.

This clonotype was detected a few times. The chain combines TRBV5-6 with TRBJ2-5; 7 positions match TRBD1. The CDR3 is 15 residues long. Germline trimming cut 4 bases from V and 1 base from J; bases unmatched to any gene: 7. Germline V gene sequence: CDR1 SGHDT, CDR2 YYEEEE. In nucleotides, the CDR3 is TGTGCCAGCAGCCGCGGGCCAGGGGGCCAAGAGACCCAGTACTTC. Its translation is CASSRGPGGQETQYF.

The genes are TRBV6-2 or TRBV6-3 and TRBJ2-1, with TRBD2 as a possible D gene (5 bases). V lost 5 bases to trimming and J lost 10 bases, with 18 bases between them. Germline CDR1 and CDR2: MNHEY and SVGEGT. The CDR3 spans 14 residues. This chain's CDR3 is CASSEEAGVWEQFF. CDR3 nucleotide sequence: TGTGCCAGCAGTGAAGAAGCCGGGGTCTGGGAGCAGTTCTTC.

The chain has TRBV7-2 and TRBJ2-3; tentative D call: TRBD2 (6 bases). Germline values: CDR1 SGHTA, CDR2 FQGNSA. The CDR3 contains 15 residues. Trimming took off 3 bases at V and 2 bases at J, with 12 bases between the two ends. CDR3 nucleotide sequence: TGTGCCAGCAGCTTCGGGGCGGGATCCACAGATACGCAGTATTTT. This encodes CASSFGAGSTDTQYF.

The chain is built from TRBV7-2 and TRBJ1-1; D remains ambiguous. The germline gives CDR1 SGHTA, CDR2 FQGNSA. The CDR3 spans 15 residues. Trimming removed 5 bases at V and 4 bases at J, with 17 bases between. In nucleotides, the CDR3 is TGTGCCAGCAGCGATAGGGTGAGAGTTGTCACTGAAGCTTTCTTT. This encodes CASSDRVRVVTEAFF.

In its sample, this clonotype was seen many times. V usage is TRBV7-8 and J usage is TRBJ2-1; 13 nucleotides align to TRBD2. The germline CDR1 and CDR2 sequences are SGHVS and FQNEAQ. With 6 bases clipped from V and 0 bases from J, the junction kept 5 bases outside the gene matches. The CDR3 is made up of 17 amino acids. CDR3 DNA: TGTGCCAGCAGAAGGACTAGCGGGGGTATCTCCTACAATGAGCAGTTCTTC. It is translated as CASRRTSGGISYNEQFF.

J is TRBJ2-1 and V is TRBV6-5; no clear D gene. The CDR3 is made up of 14 amino acids. Trimming took 6 bases from V and 5 from J, leaving 14 bases between them. Germline CDR1 and CDR2: MNHEY and SVGAGI. The CDR3 loop is CASSAAGLNNEQFF. The DNA of the CDR3 is TGTGCCAGCAGCGCGGCAGGATTAAACAATGAGCAGTTCTTC.

The chain recombines TRBV11-3 with TRBJ1-5; TRBD1 is a possible D gene (6 bases). V lost 1 base to trimming and J lost 10 bases, with 20 bases between them. Germline V gives CDR1 SGHNT, CDR2 YENEEA. The CDR3 spans 16 residues. CDR3 sequence reads: CASSLGGQSVCGPQHF. The CDR3, as DNA: TGTGCCAGCAGCTTAGGTGGACAGTCGGTGTGTGGACCCCAGCATTTT.